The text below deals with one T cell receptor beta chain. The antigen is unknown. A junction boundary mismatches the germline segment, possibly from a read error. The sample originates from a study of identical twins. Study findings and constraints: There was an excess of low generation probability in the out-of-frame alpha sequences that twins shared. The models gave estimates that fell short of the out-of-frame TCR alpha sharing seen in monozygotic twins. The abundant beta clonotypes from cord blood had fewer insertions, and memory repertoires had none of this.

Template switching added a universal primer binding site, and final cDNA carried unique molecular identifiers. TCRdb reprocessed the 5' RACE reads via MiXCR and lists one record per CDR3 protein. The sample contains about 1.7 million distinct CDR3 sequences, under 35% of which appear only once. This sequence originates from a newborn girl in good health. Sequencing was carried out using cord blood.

In nucleotides, the CDR3 is TGTGCCAGCAGTTTACGGGGAAGCTCCTACAATGGGCAGTTCTTC. Amino acids: CASSLRGSSYNGQFF. The J gene is TRBJ2-1, the V gene TRBV27; a possible D gene is TRBD2 (5 bases). This CDR3 region has 15 residues. The germline V gene has CDR1 MNHEY and CDR2 SMNVEV (reference sequence).